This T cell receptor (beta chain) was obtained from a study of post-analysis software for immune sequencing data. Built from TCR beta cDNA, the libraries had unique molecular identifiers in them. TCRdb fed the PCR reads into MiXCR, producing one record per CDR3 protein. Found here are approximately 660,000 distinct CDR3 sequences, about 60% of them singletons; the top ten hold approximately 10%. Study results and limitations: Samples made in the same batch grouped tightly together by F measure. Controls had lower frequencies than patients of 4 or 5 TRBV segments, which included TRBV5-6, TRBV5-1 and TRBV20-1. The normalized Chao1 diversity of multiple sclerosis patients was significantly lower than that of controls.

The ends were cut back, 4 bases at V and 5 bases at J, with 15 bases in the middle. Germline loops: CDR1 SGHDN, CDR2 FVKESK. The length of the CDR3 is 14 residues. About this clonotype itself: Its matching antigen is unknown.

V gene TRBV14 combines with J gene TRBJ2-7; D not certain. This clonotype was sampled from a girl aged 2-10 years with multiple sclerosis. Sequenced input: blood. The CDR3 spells CASSPRARSHEQYF. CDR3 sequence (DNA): TGTGCCAGCAGCCCTAGAGCTAGATCCCACGAGCAGTACTTC.